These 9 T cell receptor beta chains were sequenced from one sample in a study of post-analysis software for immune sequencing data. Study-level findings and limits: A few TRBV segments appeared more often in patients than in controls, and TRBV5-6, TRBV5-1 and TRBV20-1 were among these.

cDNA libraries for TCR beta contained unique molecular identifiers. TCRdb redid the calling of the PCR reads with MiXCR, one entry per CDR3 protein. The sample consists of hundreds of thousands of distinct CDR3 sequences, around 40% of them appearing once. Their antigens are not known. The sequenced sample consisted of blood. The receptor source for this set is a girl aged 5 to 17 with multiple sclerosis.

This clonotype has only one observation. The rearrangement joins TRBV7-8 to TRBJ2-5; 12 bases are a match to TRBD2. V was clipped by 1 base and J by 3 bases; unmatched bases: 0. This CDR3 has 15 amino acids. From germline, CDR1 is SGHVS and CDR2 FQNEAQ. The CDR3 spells CASSLGTSGEETQYF. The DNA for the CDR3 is TGTGCCAGCAGCTTAGGGACTAGCGGGGAAGAGACCCAGTACTTC.

CDR3 nucleotides: TGTGCCAGCAGCGGAGGGGCTAGCGGGAGGGCTAGTGAGCAGTTCTTC. Encoded protein: CASSGGASGRASEQFF. The chain has TRBV9 and TRBJ2-1; 12 positions agree with TRBD2. Germline lookup yields CDR1 SGDLS and CDR2 YYNGEE. The CDR3 consists of 16 residues. The junction had 10 bases not matched to a gene; V was cut back by 3 bases and J by 9 bases.

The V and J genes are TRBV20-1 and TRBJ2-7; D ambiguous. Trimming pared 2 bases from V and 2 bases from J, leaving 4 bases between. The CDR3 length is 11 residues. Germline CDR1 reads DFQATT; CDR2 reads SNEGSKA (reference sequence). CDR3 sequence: CSARMTYEQYF. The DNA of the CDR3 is TGCAGTGCTAGAATGACCTACGAGCAGTACTTC.

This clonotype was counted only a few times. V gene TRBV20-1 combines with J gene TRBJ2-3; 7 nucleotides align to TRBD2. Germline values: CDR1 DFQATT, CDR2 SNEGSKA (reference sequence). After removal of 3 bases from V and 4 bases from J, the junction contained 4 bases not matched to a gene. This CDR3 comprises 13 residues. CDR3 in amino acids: CSARILAADTQYF. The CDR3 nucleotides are TGCAGTGCTAGGATTCTAGCGGCAGATACGCAGTATTTT.

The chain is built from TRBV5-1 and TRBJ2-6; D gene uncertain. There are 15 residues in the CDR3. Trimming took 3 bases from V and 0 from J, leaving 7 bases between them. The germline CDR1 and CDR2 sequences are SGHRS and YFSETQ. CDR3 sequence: CASSSANSGANVLTF. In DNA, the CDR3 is TGCGCCAGCAGCTCGGCGAACTCTGGGGCCAACGTCCTGACTTTC. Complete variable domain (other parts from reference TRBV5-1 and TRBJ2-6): KAGVTQTPRYLIKTRGQQVTLSCSPISGHRSVSWYQQTPGQGLQFLFEYFSETQRNKGNFPGRFSGRQFSNSRSEMNVSTLELGDSALYLCASSSANSGANVLTFGAGSRLTVL.

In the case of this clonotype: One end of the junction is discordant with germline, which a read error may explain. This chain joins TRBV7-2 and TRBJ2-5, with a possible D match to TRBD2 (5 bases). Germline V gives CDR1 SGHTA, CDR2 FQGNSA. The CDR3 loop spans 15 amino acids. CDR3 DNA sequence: TGTGCCAGCAGCTTAGCGATGGGAGCCCAAGGGACCCAGTACTTC. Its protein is CASSLAMGAQGTQYF. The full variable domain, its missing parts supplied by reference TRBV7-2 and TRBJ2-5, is GAGVSQSPSNKVTEKGKDVELRCDPISGHTALYWYRQSLGQGLEFLIYFQGNSAPDKSGLPSDRFSAERTGGSVSTLTIQRTQQEDSAVYLCASSLAMGAQGTQYFGPGTRLLVL.

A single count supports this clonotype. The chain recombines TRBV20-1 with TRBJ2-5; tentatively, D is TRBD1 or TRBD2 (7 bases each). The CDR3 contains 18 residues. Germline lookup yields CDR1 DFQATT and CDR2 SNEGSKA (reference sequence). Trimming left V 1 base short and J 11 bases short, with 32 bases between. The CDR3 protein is CSARGRGGGYWGRDEQYF. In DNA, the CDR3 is TGCAGTGCTAGAGGCCGGGGAGGGGGCTACTGGGGGAGAGATGAGCAGTACTTC.

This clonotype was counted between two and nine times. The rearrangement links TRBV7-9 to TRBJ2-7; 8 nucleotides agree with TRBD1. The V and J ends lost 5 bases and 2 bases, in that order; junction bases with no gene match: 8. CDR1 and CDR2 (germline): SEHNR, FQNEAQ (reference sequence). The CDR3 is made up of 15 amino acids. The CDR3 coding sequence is TGTGCCAGCAGCGCGCGAGACAGGGGCCCCTACGAGCAGTACTTC. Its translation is CASSARDRGPYEQYF.

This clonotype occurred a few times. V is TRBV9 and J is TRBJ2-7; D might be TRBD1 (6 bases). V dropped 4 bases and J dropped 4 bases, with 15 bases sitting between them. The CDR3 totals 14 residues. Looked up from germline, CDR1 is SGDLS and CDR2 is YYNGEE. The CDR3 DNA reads TGTGCCAGCAGCCCAGCCGGACAGCAATACGAGCAGTACTTC. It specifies CASSPAGQQYEQYF. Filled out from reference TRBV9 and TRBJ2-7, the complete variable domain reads DSGVTQTPKHLITATGQRVTLRCSPRSGDLSVYWYQQSLDQGLQFLIQYYNGEERAKGNILERFSAQQFPDLHSELNLSSLELGDSALYFCASSPAGQQYEQYFGPGTRLTVT.